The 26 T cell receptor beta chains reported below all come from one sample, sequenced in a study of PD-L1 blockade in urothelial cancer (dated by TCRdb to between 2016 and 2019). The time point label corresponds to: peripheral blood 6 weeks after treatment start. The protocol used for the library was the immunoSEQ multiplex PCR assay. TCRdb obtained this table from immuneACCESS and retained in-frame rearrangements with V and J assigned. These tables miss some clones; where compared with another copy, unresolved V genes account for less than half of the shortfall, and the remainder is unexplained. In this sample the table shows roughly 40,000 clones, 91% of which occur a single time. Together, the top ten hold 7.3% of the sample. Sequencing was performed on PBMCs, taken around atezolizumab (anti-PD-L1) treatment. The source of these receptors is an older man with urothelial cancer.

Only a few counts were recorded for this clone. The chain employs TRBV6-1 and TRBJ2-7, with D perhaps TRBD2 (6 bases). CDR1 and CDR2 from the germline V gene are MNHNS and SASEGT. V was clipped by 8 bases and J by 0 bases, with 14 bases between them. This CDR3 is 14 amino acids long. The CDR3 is CASGTGRSSYEQYF. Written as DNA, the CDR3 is TGTGCCAGCGGGACTGGGCGGAGCTCCTACGAGCAGTACTTC.

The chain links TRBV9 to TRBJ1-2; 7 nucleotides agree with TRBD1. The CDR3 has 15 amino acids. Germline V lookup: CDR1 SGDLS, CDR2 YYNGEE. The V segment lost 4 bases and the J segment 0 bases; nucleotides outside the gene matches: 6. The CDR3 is CASSKGQLANYGYTF. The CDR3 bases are TGTGCCAGCAGCAAGGGACAGCTAGCTAACTATGGCTACACCTTC.

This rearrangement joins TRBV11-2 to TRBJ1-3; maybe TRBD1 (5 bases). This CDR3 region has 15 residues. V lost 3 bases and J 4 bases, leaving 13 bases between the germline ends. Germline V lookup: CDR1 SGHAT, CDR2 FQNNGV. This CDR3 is CASSFGAGYGNTIYF. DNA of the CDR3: TGTGCCAGCAGCTTTGGCGCAGGGTACGGAAACACCATATATTTT.

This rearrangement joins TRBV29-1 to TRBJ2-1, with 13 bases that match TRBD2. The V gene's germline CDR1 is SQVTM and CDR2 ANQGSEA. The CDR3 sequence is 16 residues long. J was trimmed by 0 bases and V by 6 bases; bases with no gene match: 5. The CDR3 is CSVGTSGKSSYNEQFF. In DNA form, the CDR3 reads TGCAGCGTGGGGACTAGCGGGAAGAGCTCCTACAATGAGCAGTTCTTC.

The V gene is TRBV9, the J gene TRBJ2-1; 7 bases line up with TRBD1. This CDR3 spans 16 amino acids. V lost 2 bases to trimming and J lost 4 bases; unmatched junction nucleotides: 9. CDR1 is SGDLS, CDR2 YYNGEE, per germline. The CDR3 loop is CASSVGPGQIYNEQFF. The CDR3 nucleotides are TGTGCCAGCAGCGTGGGGCCGGGACAGATATACAATGAGCAGTTCTTC. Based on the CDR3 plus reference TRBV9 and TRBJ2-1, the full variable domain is DSGVTQTPKHLITATGQRVTLRCSPRSGDLSVYWYQQSLDQGLQFLIQYYNGEERAKGNILERFSAQQFPDLHSELNLSSLELGDSALYFCASSVGPGQIYNEQFFGPGTRLTVL.

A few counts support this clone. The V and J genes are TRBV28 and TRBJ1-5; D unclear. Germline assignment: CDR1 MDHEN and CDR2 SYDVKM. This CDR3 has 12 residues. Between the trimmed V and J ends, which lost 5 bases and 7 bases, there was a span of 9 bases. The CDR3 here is CASSPLSQPQHF. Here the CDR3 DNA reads TGTGCCAGCAGTCCCCTTAGCCAGCCCCAGCATTTT.

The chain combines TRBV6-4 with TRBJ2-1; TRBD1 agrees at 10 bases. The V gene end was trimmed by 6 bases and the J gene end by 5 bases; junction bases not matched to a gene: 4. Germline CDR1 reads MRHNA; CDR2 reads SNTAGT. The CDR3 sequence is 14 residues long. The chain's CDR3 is CASRPTGGHNEQFF. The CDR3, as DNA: TGTGCCAGCAGACCGACAGGGGGCCACAATGAGCAGTTCTTC.

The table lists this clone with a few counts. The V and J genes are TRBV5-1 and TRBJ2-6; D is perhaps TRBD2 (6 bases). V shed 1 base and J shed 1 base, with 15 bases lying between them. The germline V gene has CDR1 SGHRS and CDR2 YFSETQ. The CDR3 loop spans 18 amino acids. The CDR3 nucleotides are TGCGCCAGCAGCTTGTGGCAGGGAGGATCTTCTGGGGCCAACGTCCTGACTTTC. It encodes CASSLWQGGSSGANVLTF.

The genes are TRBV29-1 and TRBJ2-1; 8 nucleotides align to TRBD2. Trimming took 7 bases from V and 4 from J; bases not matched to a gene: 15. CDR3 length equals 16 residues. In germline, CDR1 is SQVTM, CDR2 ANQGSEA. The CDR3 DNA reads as TGCAGCGACGGACCGGGGAGCGGGAGCCCTTACAATGAGCAGTTCTTC. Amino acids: CSDGPGSGSPYNEQFF.

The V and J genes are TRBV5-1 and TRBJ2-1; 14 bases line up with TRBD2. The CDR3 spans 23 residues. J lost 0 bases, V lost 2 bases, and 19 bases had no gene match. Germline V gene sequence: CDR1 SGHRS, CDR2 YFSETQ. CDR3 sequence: CASSFQGLAGVSSPSSSYNEQFF. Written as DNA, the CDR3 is TGCGCCAGCAGCTTCCAGGGACTAGCGGGAGTCTCTTCCCCATCGAGCTCCTACAATGAGCAGTTCTTC. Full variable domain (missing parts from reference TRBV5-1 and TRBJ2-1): KAGVTQTPRYLIKTRGQQVTLSCSPISGHRSVSWYQQTPGQGLQFLFEYFSETQRNKGNFPGRFSGRQFSNSRSEMNVSTLELGDSALYLCASSFQGLAGVSSPSSSYNEQFFGPGTRLTVL.

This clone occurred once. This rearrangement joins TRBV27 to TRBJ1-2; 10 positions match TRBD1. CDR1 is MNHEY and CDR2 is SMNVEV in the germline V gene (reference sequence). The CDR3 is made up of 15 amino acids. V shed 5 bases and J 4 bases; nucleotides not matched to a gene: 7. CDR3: CASSAGQGGPYGYTF. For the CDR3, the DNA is TGTGCCAGCAGTGCAGGACAGGGGGGACCCTATGGCTACACCTTC.

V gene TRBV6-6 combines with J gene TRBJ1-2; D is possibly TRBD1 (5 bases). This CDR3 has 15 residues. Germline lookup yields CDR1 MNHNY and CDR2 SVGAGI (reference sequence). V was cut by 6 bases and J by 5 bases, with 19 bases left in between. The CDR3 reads CASSPPTGGPYGYTF. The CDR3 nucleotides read TGTGCCAGCAGCCCCCCAACGGGGGGACCTTATGGCTACACCTTC.

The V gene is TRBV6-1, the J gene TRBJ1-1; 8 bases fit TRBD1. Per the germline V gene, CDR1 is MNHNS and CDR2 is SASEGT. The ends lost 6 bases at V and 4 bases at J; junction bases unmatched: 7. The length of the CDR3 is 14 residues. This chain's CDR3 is CASSRRDRGTEAFF. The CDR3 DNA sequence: TGTGCCAGCAGCCGTCGAGACAGGGGCACTGAAGCTTTCTTT.

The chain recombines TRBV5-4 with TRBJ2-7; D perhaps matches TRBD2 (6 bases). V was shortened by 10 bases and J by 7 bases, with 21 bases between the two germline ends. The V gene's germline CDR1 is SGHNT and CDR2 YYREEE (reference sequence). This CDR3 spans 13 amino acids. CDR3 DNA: TGTGCCTTGGGGTTTTCGCGGGATCGGGAGCAGTACTTC. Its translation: CALGFSRDREQYF.

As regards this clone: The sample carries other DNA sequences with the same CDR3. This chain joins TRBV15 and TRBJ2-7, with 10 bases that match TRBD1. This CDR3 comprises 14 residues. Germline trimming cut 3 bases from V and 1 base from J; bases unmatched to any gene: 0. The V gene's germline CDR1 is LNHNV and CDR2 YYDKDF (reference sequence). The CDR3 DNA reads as TGTGCCACCAGCAGGGACAGGGGGTCCTACGAGCAGTACTTC. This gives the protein CATSRDRGSYEQYF.

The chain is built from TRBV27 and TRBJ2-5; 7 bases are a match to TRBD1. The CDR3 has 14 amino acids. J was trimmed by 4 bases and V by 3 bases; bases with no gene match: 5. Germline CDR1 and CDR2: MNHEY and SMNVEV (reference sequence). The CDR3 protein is CASSLGQRRETQYF. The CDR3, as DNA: TGTGCCAGCAGTTTGGGACAGAGAAGAGAGACCCAGTACTTC.

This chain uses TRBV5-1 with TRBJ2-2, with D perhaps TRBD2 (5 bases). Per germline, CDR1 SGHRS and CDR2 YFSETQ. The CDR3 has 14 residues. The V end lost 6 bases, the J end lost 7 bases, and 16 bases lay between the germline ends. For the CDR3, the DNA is TGCGCCAGCAAAAGGGAAGGAGAGGGCGGGGAGCTGTTTTTT. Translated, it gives CASKREGEGGELFF.

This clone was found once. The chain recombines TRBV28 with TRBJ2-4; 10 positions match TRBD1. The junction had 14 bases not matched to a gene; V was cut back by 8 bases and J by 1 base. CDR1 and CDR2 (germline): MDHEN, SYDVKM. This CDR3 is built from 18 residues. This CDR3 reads CASAPGTGDDVAKNIQYF. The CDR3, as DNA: TGTGCCAGCGCCCCCGGGACAGGGGACGATGTGGCCAAAAACATTCAGTACTTC.

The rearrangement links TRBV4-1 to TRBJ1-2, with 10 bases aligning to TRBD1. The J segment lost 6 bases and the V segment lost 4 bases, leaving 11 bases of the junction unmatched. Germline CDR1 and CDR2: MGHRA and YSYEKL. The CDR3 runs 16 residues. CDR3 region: CASSPDPTGTGDGYTF. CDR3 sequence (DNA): TGCGCCAGCAGCCCCGACCCGACCGGGACAGGGGATGGCTACACCTTC.

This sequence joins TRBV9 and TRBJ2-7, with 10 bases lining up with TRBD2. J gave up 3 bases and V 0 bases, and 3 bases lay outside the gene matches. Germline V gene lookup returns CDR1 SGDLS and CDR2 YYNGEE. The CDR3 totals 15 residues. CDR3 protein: CASSVGLAGDYEQYF. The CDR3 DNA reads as TGTGCCAGCAGCGTAGGGCTAGCGGGGGACTACGAGCAGTACTTC.

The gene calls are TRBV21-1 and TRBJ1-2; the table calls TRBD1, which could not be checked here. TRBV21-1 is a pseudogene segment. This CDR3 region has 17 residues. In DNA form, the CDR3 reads TGTGCCAGCAGCAAAGCGCTAAGGTATGGGGCCAGCTATGGCTACACCTTC. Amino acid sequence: CASSKALRYGASYGYTF.

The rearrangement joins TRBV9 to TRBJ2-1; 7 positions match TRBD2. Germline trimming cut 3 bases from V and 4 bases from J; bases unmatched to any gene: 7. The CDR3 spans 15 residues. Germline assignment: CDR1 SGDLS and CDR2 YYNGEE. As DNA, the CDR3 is TGTGCCAGCAGCGCTAGCGGACCCGTATACAATGAGCAGTTCTTC. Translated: CASSASGPVYNEQFF.

CDR3 protein: CASSEGQINGYTF. The CDR3 DNA is TGTGCCAGCAGCGAGGGACAGATCAACGGCTACACCTTC. The chain joins TRBV6-5 to TRBJ1-2; TRBD1 aligns across 7 bases. This CDR3 has 13 amino acids. The germline V gene has CDR1 MNHEY and CDR2 SVGAGI. With 6 bases clipped from V and 8 bases from J, the junction kept 9 bases outside the gene matches.

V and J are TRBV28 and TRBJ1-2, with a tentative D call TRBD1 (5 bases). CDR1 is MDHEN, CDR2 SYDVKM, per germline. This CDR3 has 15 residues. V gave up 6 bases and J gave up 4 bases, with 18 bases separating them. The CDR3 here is CASSAGPTVGYGYTF. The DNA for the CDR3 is TGTGCCAGCAGCGCCGGGCCGACAGTCGGCTATGGCTACACCTTC.

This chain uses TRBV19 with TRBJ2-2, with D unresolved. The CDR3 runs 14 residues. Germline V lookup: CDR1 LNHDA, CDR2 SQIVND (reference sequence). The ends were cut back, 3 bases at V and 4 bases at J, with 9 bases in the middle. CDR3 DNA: TGTGCCAGTAGTATTGTTGCGAGCACCGGGGAGCTGTTTTTT. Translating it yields CASSIVASTGELFF.

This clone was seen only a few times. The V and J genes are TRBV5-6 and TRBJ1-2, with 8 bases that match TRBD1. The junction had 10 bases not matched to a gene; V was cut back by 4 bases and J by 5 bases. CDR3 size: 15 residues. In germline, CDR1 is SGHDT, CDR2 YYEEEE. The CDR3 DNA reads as TGTGCCAGCAGCCCGGGCGGACAGGGAGCGTATGGCTACACCTTC. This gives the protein CASSPGGQGAYGYTF.